This entry lists 21 T cell receptor beta chains sequenced from one sample in a study of cytomegalovirus exposure and HLA in healthy donors. Generated by immunoSEQ multiplex PCR, the TCRdb table keeps only in-frame clones and is missing some. The sample records 90,000 to 120,000 clones, 70% to 85% being singletons. The sample taken for sequencing was PBMCs. The source of these receptors is a woman aged 18-35 years in good health and CMV-seronegative.

The rearrangement links TRBV30 to TRBJ1-5, with D maybe TRBD1 (6 bases). Germline values: CDR1 GTSNPN, CDR2 SVGIG (reference sequence). V lost 5 bases and J 2 bases, leaving 13 bases between the germline ends. This CDR3 has 14 residues. CDR3: CAWGQAGGNQPQHF. In DNA, the CDR3 is TGTGCCTGGGGGCAGGCAGGGGGCAATCAGCCCCAGCATTTT.

CDR3 nucleotides: TGTGCCAGCTCACCACCGGGAATACTTAAAGGGGCTAATGAAAAACTGTTTTTT. The encoded protein is CASSPPGILKGANEKLFF. V usage is TRBV18 and J usage is TRBJ1-4, with a weak D call TRBD1 (5 bases). This CDR3 region has 18 residues. Trimming cost V 0 bases and J 3 bases, with 17 bases left between them. Germline CDR1 reads KGHSH; CDR2 reads LQKENI.

This clone was observed a handful of times. This rearrangement joins TRBV11-2 to TRBJ2-7; D may be TRBD1 (6 bases). CDR1 and CDR2 (germline): SGHAT, FQNNGV. Trimming removed 5 bases at V and 4 bases at J, with 12 bases between. The CDR3 contains 13 residues. CDR3 sequence (DNA): TGTGCCAGCAGCCCTTCAGGGGCGTACGAGCAGTACTTC. Translated, it gives CASSPSGAYEQYF.

J is TRBJ1-2 and V is TRBV29-1, with D perhaps matching TRBD1 (5 bases). Germline lookup yields CDR1 SQVTM and CDR2 ANQGSEA. The germline V and J ends were trimmed by 4 bases and 1 base, with 13 bases remaining between them. The CDR3 totals 14 residues. The CDR3 is CSVAPTDDNYGYTF. The CDR3 DNA reads as TGCAGCGTTGCTCCGACAGACGATAACTATGGCTACACCTTC.

The chain combines TRBV7-3 with TRBJ1-5; 7 bases agree with TRBD1. The CDR3 is 13 amino acids. Germline V gives CDR1 SGHTA, CDR2 FQGTGA. Trimming at V came to 5 bases and at J to 5 bases, leaving 3 bases not matched to a gene. The CDR3 region is CASSPDRDQPQHF. Here the CDR3 DNA reads TGTGCCAGCAGCCCCGACAGGGATCAGCCCCAGCATTTT.

The chain uses TRBV9 and TRBJ1-2; 7 bases are shared with TRBD1. Germline V lookup: CDR1 SGDLS, CDR2 YYNGEE. The trim removed 0 bases at V and 8 bases at J, leaving 13 bases unmatched. This CDR3 has 16 residues. The DNA of the CDR3 is TGTGCCAGCAGCGTAGCTCGACAGGGTGGCTTAGGAGGCTACACCTTC. As protein: CASSVARQGGLGGYTF.

V is TRBV30 and J is TRBJ1-6, with TRBD1 matching over 7 bases. The germline V gene has CDR1 GTSNPN and CDR2 SVGIG (reference sequence). The V and J ends lost 7 bases and 9 bases, in that order; junction bases with no gene match: 6. This CDR3 is built from 12 residues. The CDR3 DNA sequence: TGTGCCTCTCACAGGGGAGGTTCACCCCTCCACTTT. Encoded protein: CASHRGGSPLHF.

The chain carries TRBV6-6 and TRBJ1-3; no clear D gene. The CDR3 spans 16 residues. Germline V gives CDR1 MNHNY, CDR2 SVGAGI (reference sequence). Trimming took off 6 bases at V and 0 bases at J, with 15 bases between the two ends. As DNA, the CDR3 is TGTGCCAGCAGCCCTCTTGTCGGGAGCTCTGGAAACACCATATATTTT. The encoded protein is CASSPLVGSSGNTIYF.

The chain links TRBV10-3 to TRBJ1-2, with 8 bases that match TRBD1. Losses at the gene ends were 4 bases for V and 4 bases for J; bases not matched to a gene: 5. The CDR3 is made up of 14 amino acids. Per the germline V gene, CDR1 is ENHRY and CDR2 is SYGVKD. CDR3 loop: CAISGDRTIYGYTF. In DNA form, the CDR3 reads TGTGCCATCAGTGGGGACAGGACCATCTATGGCTACACCTTC.

This chain links TRBV11-2 with TRBJ2-3; TRBD1 might be the D (7 bases). Germline CDR1 is SGHAT and CDR2 is FQNNGV. With 6 bases removed from V and 0 bases from J, the gap between germline ends came to 16 bases. The CDR3 is made up of 16 amino acids. The CDR3 nucleotides are TGTGCCAGCAGGCGGAGGGGGCTGTCTAGCACAGATACGCAGTATTTT. Protein product: CASRRRGLSSTDTQYF.

The J gene is TRBJ2-3, the V gene TRBV6-6, with no clear D. The CDR3 spans 14 residues. Germline V gene sequence: CDR1 MNHNY, CDR2 SVGAGI (reference sequence). Trimming pared 3 bases from V and 2 bases from J, leaving 9 bases between. The CDR3 here is CASSYGRSTDTQYF. The CDR3 region has the DNA TGTGCCAGCAGTTATGGCAGGTCCACAGATACGCAGTATTTT.

The rearrangement uses TRBV6-1 and TRBJ1-1; 8 bases match TRBD1. Germline V gives CDR1 MNHNS, CDR2 SASEGT. CDR3 length: 14 residues. Trimming removed 3 bases from V and 5 bases from J; junction bases left unmatched: 5. CDR3 DNA: TGTGCCAGCAGTGAGGTCAGGGGGCGAACTGAAGCTTTCTTT. Protein sequence: CASSEVRGRTEAFF.

The V gene is TRBV5-4, the J gene TRBJ2-2, with D maybe TRBD1 (6 bases). Germline V gene data show CDR1 as SGHNT and CDR2 as YYREEE (reference sequence). This CDR3 spans 13 amino acids. Trimming took 4 bases from V and 9 from J, leaving 13 bases between them. In nucleotides, the CDR3 is TGTGCCAGCAGCCCTGATGGGGGCCGGGAGCTGTTTTTT. Its translation: CASSPDGGRELFF.

The chain couples TRBV7-3 to TRBJ2-3; 10 bases are a match to TRBD1. The CDR3 extends over 17 amino acids. Germline CDR1 reads SGHTA; CDR2 reads FQGTGA. After removal of 6 bases from V and 6 bases from J, the junction contained 15 bases not matched to a gene. Here the CDR3 reads CASSPSTGTGAADTQYF. DNA for the CDR3: TGTGCCAGCAGTCCCAGCACCGGGACAGGGGCTGCCGATACGCAGTATTTT. Full variable domain (missing parts from reference TRBV7-3 and TRBJ2-3): GAGVSQTPSNKVTEKGKYVELRCDPISGHTALYWYRQSLGQGPEFLIYFQGTGAADDSGLPNDRFFAVRPEGSVSTLKIQRTERGDSAVYLCASSPSTGTGAADTQYFGPGTRLTVL.

The V gene is TRBV7-8, the J gene TRBJ1-2, with TRBD1 matching over 9 bases. CDR1 is SGHVS, CDR2 FQNEAQ, per germline. This CDR3 contains 17 residues. With V trimmed by 5 bases and J by 2 bases, 12 bases remained unmatched. The CDR3 spells CASSRDRVPLSNYGYTF. The CDR3 DNA reads as TGTGCCAGCAGCAGGGACAGGGTCCCCCTCTCAAACTATGGCTACACCTTC.

This clone has just one count. CDR3 DNA sequence: TGTGCCAGTAGTGGACTAGCGGGCACCGGGGAGCTGTTTTTT. It encodes CASSGLAGTGELFF. J is TRBJ2-2 and V is TRBV19; TRBD2 matches at 11 bases. Trimming cost V 5 bases and J 4 bases; bases outside gene matches: 0. From germline, CDR1 is LNHDA and CDR2 SQIVND (reference sequence). There are 14 residues in the CDR3.

The chain carries TRBV28 and TRBJ2-7; TRBD1 aligns across 7 bases. Germline V gene lookup returns CDR1 MDHEN and CDR2 SYDVKM. Trimming at V came to 4 bases and at J to 4 bases, leaving 1 base not matched to a gene. The CDR3 spans 12 residues. The CDR3 reads CASSSGGYEQYF. CDR3 DNA: TGTGCCAGCAGTTCAGGGGGATACGAGCAGTACTTC.

The V call is TRBV6-1, the J call TRBJ1-1, with a tentative D call TRBD1 (6 bases). Germline V lookup: CDR1 MNHNS, CDR2 SASEGT. The V gene lost 1 base and the J gene lost 8 bases, with 17 bases spanning the gap. The CDR3 has 15 residues. The CDR3 DNA is TGTGCCAGCAGTGAAGGGGCAGGGGCATCGGGGGAAGCTTTCTTT. Encoded protein: CASSEGAGASGEAFF.

The rearrangement uses TRBV19 and TRBJ1-2; no firm D call. Trimming removed 6 bases at V and 7 bases at J, with 12 bases between. Germline V gives CDR1 LNHDA, CDR2 SQIVND (reference sequence). This CDR3 spans 12 amino acids. The CDR3 nucleotides read TGTGCCAGTAGCCCCCCGAGAGGTGGCTACACCTTC. The encoded protein is CASSPPRGGYTF.

This chain uses TRBV2 with TRBJ2-1; D remains unclear. Trimming took 6 bases from V and 7 from J, leaving 10 bases between them. Germline V gene sequence: CDR1 SNHLY, CDR2 FYNNEI. This CDR3 comprises 12 residues. CDR3 nucleotide sequence: TGTGCCAGCAGCCGGTGGAGTAATGAGCAGTTCTTC. Its translation: CASSRWSNEQFF.

This sequence joins TRBV11-2 and TRBJ2-7; 10 bases map to TRBD2. CDR1 is SGHAT and CDR2 is FQNNGV in the germline V gene. The CDR3 spans 14 residues. Unmatched junction bases numbered 5, after V lost 6 bases and J lost 3 bases. The CDR3 loop reads CASSFSGGIYEQYF. The CDR3 DNA sequence: TGTGCCAGCAGTTTTAGCGGGGGGATCTACGAGCAGTACTTC.